The T cell receptor beta chain described here comes from a study of vaccination effects on CD4 cells after COVID-19. Study-wide context: Sampling occurred a median 72 days post second dose, range 14 to 241. Study-wide results and caveats: Convalescent patients in the study were few, and early post-infection timepoints were absent.

Sequencing used immunoSEQ multiplex PCR; TCRdb keeps in-frame clones, though not all of them. The repertoire holds over 80,000 clones, with under 80% as singletons. To note about this clone: What it binds is unknown.

Within the ViraFEST assay, antigen-specific CD4+ T cells underwent expansion with viral peptide pools prior to sequencing. CD4+ T cell isolation took place after approximately 11 days of culture. All participants had two doses of either the BNT162b2 or mRNA-1273 vaccine. Testing of the vaccine recipients showed negative nucleocapsid antibodies and no prior SARS-CoV-2 infection. The researchers cultured around 2 million PBMC per well with 8 to 10 IU/ml IL-2 and 8 to 10 ug/ml peptides. CDR1 and CDR2 from the germline V gene are LGHNA and YNFKEQ. V lost 0 bases and J lost 11, with 16 bases in between. The CDR3 spans 14 residues.

The chain joins TRBV4-2 to TRBJ1-1; D not resolved. This clonotype was obtained from a human donor who received a COVID-19 vaccine. The material sequenced was CD4+ T cells from PBMCs cultured with HCoV-OC43 spike peptides, taken after COVID-19 vaccination. Subset of the sample: HCoV-OC43 spike overlapping peptide pool stimulation. CDR3 region: CASSQDHPLDDAFF. In DNA form, the CDR3 reads TGTGCCAGCAGCCAAGATCACCCGTTGGATGATGCTTTCTTT.